The T cell receptor (beta chain) described here comes from a study of T-cell memory formation after mild COVID-19. CDR1 and CDR2 from the germline V gene are SEHNR and FQNEAQ (reference sequence). Trimming at V came to 7 bases and at J to 11 bases, leaving 7 bases not matched to a gene. The CDR3 spans 13 residues. TCRdb re-analysed the 5' RACE reads in MiXCR, keeping a single row per CDR3 protein. The sample shows about 430,000 distinct CDR3 sequences, about a sixth of them seen only once. The source of this sequence is a young man who had mild COVID-19 (a few samples of this study predate the infection). Cell type and time point are not known. The source material was PBMCs or a T cell subset sorted from them (not recorded which). V usage is TRBV7-9 and J usage is TRBJ1-6, with 8 nucleotides matching TRBD1. The CDR3 spells CASTNGQGAPLHF. The CDR3 coding sequence is TGTGCCAGCACCAATGGACAGGGAGCACCCCTCCACTTT.